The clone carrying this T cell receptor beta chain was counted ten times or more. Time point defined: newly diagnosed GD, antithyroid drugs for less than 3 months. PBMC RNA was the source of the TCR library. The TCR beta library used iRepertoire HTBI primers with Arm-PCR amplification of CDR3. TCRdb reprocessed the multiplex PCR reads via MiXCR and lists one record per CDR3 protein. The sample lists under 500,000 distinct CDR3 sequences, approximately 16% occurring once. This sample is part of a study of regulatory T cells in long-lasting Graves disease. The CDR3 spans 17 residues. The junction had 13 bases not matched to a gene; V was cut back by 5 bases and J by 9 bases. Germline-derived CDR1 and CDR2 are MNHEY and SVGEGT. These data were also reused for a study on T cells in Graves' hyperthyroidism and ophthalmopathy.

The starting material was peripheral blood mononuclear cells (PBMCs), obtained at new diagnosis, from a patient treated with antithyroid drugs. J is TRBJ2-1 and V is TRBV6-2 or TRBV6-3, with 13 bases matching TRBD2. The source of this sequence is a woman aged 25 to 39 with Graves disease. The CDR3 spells CASSRGAGTSGTGEQFF. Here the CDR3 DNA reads TGTGCCAGCAGTAGAGGAGCCGGGACTAGCGGGACGGGTGAGCAGTTCTTC.